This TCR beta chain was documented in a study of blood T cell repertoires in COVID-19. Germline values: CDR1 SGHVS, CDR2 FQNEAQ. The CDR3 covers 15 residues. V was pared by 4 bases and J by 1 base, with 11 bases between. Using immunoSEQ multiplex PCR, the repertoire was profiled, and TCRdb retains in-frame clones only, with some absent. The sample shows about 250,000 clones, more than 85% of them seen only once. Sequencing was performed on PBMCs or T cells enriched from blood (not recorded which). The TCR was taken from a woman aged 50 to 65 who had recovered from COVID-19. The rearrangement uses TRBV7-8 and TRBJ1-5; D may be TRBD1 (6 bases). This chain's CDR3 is CASSSRQGSNQPQHF. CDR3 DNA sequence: TGTGCCAGCAGCTCGCGGCAGGGGAGCAATCAGCCCCAGCATTTT.